Here is one TCR beta chain with its context. What it recognizes is unknown. The data stem from a study of cytomegalovirus exposure and HLA in healthy donors. Study information: Inside one of the first data releases sat 80 million to 95 million unique TCRs taken from HLA-typed donors. Study-level results: Later analysis identified a missense DCLRE1C variant that was linked to TCR beta V- and J-gene trimming.

A multiplex PCR was run with 60 Vbeta primers and 13 Jbeta primers. The method was immunoSEQ multiplex PCR; TCRdb's version includes in-frame clones alone and lacks a portion of them. The table includes 95,000 to 150,000 clones, under 85% detected once. Germline CDR1 and CDR2: SGDLS and YYNGEE. The CDR3 covers 16 residues. V lost 4 bases and J lost 2; bases outside the gene matches: 11. Input material: PBMCs. The sequence came from a woman aged 45-65 years in good health and CMV-seropositive. The chain combines TRBV9 with TRBJ1-2, with 7 nucleotides matching TRBD1. The CDR3 protein is CASSLNRGSGNYGYTF. The CDR3 DNA reads as TGTGCCAGCAGCCTAAACAGGGGTAGCGGAAACTATGGCTACACCTTC.